This T cell receptor beta chain was sequenced during a study of blood T cell repertoires in COVID-19. Study as a whole: Sites across the United States, Italy and Spain contributed samples from acute and convalescent COVID-19. T cells, B-cell-depleted T cells, or PBMCs provided the cDNA or gDNA that served as material.

Study processing details: Reference gene primer amplification yielded estimated nucleated cell counts. The table came from immunoSEQ multiplex PCR; TCRdb's copy has only in-frame clones and leaves some out. V, J and clone size derive from that table, while D and trimming were established from the DNA sequence. The sample lists tens of thousands of clones; less than 85% were seen once. The CDR3 is made up of 16 amino acids. Germline V lookup: CDR1 MNHEY, CDR2 SVGAGI. With V trimmed by 4 bases and J by 5 bases, 12 bases remained unmatched. The V call is TRBV6-5, the J call TRBJ2-3; 7 nucleotides agree with TRBD2. Sequencing used peripheral blood. The clonotype comes from a human donor in a cohort sampled during active COVID-19. The CDR3 loop reads CASSLGVAGVKDTQYF. The CDR3 region has the DNA TGTGCCAGCAGTTTGGGGGTGGCGGGAGTCAAAGATACGCAGTATTTT.